This TCR beta chain was identified in a study of metastatic and nonmetastatic thyroid tumors. Study-wide points: TCR beta diversity was reportedly significantly higher in malignant thyroid tumors than benign nodules, in blood and tumor.

Trimming at V came to 7 bases and at J to 4 bases, leaving 8 bases not matched to a gene. The CDR3 runs 15 residues. Germline CDR1 and CDR2: LNHDA and SQIVND (reference sequence). TCRdb re-clonotyped the PCR reads via MiXCR. The sample shows roughly 48,000 clones, approximately 20% of them seen only once. Relative to its sample, this clone is medium-sized. Antigen unknown. Before thyroid surgery, none of the patients had received any treatment. Sequenced sample: blood. The TCR sequence derives from a male donor with papillary thyroid cancer or a benign thyroid nodule (not recorded which). Some clones in this sample may be carry-over from other donors' samples. The chain couples TRBV19 to TRBJ2-1; 9 bases agree with TRBD1. CDR3 DNA: TGTGCCAGTACTGGCGGGACAGGGAATTACAATGAGCAGTTCTTC. As protein: CASTGGTGNYNEQFF.